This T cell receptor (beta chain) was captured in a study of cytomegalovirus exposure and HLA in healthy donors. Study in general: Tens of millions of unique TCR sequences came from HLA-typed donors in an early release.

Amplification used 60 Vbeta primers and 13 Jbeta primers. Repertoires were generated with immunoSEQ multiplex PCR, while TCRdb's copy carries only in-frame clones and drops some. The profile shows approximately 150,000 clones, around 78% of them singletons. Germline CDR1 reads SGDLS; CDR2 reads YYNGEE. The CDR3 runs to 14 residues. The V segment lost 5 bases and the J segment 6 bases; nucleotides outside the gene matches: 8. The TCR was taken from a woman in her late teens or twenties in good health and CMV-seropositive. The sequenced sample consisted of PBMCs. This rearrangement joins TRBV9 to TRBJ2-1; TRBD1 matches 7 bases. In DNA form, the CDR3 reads TGTGCCAGCAGGGATAGACAGGGCCCCAATGAGCAGTTCTTC. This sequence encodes CASRDRQGPNEQFF.